This TCR beta chain was obtained from a study of molecular identifiers for immune sequencing clone quantification. General observations from the study: Over 98% of effector molecules, but under 1% in naive cells, were held by clones with more than 20 RNA copies.

The length of the CDR3 is 17 residues. The germline V and J ends were trimmed by 5 bases and 5 bases, with 24 bases remaining between them. Germline CDR1 is SGHDT and CDR2 is YYEEEE. This clonotype was counted only a few times. Its antigen is as yet unknown. Researchers sorted naive CD8 T cells as cells that were CD8+CD4-CCR7+CD45RA+. Via MiXCR, TCRdb re-called the PCR reads, giving one row per CDR3 protein. The table shows approximately 93,000 distinct CDR3 sequences, with 20% to 25% occurring only once. Sequenced sample: naive CD8+ T cells from blood, with Jurkat cell RNA spiked in. Subset meaning: FACS-sorted CD8+CD4-CCR7+CD45RA+ naive T cells. This clonotype was obtained from a human donor in good health. Some libraries in this study had Jurkat cell RNA spiked in. The V call is TRBV5-6, the J call TRBJ2-3, with no clear D. DNA for the CDR3: TGTGCCAGCAGGCCCAAACCGGACCCCTCCTTCCGAGATACGCAGTATTTT. Translation: CASRPKPDPSFRDTQYF.